What follows are 28 T cell receptor beta chains derived from one specimen sequenced in a study of low-dose radiotherapy and immunotherapy resistance in tumors. TRAV- and TRBV-specific primers were used for first-strand cDNA, which covered alpha and beta chains. With a V-primer adapter and a constant-region primer, TCRs were amplified for about 19 PCR cycles. Using its own MiXCR run on the reads, TCRdb lists one record per CDR3 protein. Here the sample spans roughly 32,000 distinct CDR3 sequences, about half being singletons. Sample time point: after trial treatment. The treatment here: LDRT plus nivolumab, ipilimumab, low-dose cyclophosphamide and aspirin (RACIN trial). Source: PBMCs, taken after low-dose radiotherapy plus immunotherapy. The receptors here all came from a male donor with gallbladder cancer.

By frequency in the sample, this clonotype is medium-sized. This rearrangement joins TRBV5-1 to TRBJ1-1; 7 nucleotides agree with TRBD1. Germline CDR1 is SGHRS and CDR2 is YFSETQ. The J segment lost 1 base and the V segment lost 4 bases, leaving 7 bases of the junction unmatched. The CDR3 sequence is 15 residues long. The CDR3, as DNA: TGCGCCAGCAGCCCCACAGGGGTGAGGAACACTGAAGCTTTCTTT. This encodes CASSPTGVRNTEAFF.

To note about this clonotype: No DNA is shown, since the ends of the CDR3 on it are uncertain; the CDR3 is the one TCRdb lists. V gene TRBV11-2 combines with J gene TRBJ2-1; TRBD1 is the table's D call and was not checked against the DNA. Counting both end residues, the CDR3 totals 22 amino acids. Germline lookup yields CDR1 SGHAT and CDR2 FQNNGV. The CDR3 here is CASTNQTSMYLCASGQGWEQFF.

This clonotype was found many times. This chain uses TRBV7-2 with TRBJ2-1, with TRBD2 as a possible D gene (6 bases). The germline V gene has CDR1 SGHTA and CDR2 FQGNSA. The CDR3 runs 21 residues. Trimming cost V 5 bases and J 5 bases, with 34 bases left between them. CDR3 amino acids: CASSNRRGSASLLRADNEQFF. CDR3 DNA sequence: TGTGCCAGCAGCAACCGGCGGGGTAGCGCGAGTTTGCTTAGGGCTGACAATGAGCAGTTCTTC.

Comments on this clonotype: This is likely an artifact of a read error, given a far larger clone one base away. The chain is built from TRBV6-8 and TRBJ2-1; 12 nucleotides align to TRBD2. After removal of 2 bases from V and 2 bases from J, the junction contained 4 bases not matched to a gene. The CDR3 length is 17 residues. Germline-derived CDR1 and CDR2 are MNHGY and SAAAGT. CDR3 region: CASSYQWTSGTYNEQFF. In DNA form, the CDR3 reads TGTGCCAGCAGTTACCAGTGGACTAGCGGGACCTACAATGAGCAGTTCTTC.

This clonotype came up once. The chain uses TRBV18 and TRBJ1-5, with D perhaps matching TRBD1 (5 bases). Looked up from germline, CDR1 is KGHSH and CDR2 is LQKENI. Trimming left V 2 bases short and J 0 bases short, with 17 bases between. This CDR3 is 18 amino acids long. The CDR3 nucleotides are TGTGCCAGCTCACCAGTCTTTGACAGCGGCGTTAGCAATCAGCCCCAGCATTTT. Translated: CASSPVFDSGVSNQPQHF.

This clonotype appeared many times. The chain has TRBV3-1 and TRBJ1-3; no reliable D call. V gave up 4 bases and J gave up 4 bases, with 17 bases separating them. This CDR3 is built from 16 residues. Per the germline V gene, CDR1 is LGHDT and CDR2 is YNNKEL (reference sequence). CDR3 sequence reads: CASSPEGPRGGNTIYF. Here the CDR3 DNA reads TGTGCCAGCAGCCCAGAGGGCCCACGAGGAGGAAACACCATATATTTT.

This clonotype was counted ten times or more. V usage is TRBV2 and J usage is TRBJ1-3, with D perhaps matching TRBD1 (5 bases). The CDR3 loop spans 16 amino acids. Trimming left V 2 bases short and J 1 base short, with 12 bases between. Germline CDR1 and CDR2: SNHLY and FYNNEI. CDR3 DNA: TGTGCCAGCAGTGAATTAGGGGCTGTGTCTGGAAACACCATATATTTT. It is translated as CASSELGAVSGNTIYF.

This sequence joins TRBV3-1 and TRBJ2-3, with TRBD2 matching 8 bases. J lost 2 bases, V lost 0 bases, and 1 base had no gene match. The CDR3 runs 15 residues. Germline V gene lookup returns CDR1 LGHDT and CDR2 YNNKEL (reference sequence). CDR3 coding DNA: TGTGCCAGCAGCCAAGATAGCGGGGTCACAGATACGCAGTATTTT. Translation gives CASSQDSGVTDTQYF.

A word on this clonotype: The junction differs from germline at one of its ends, possibly a read error. The rearrangement uses TRBV20-1 and TRBJ2-7; 11 bases are shared with TRBD2. Germline assignment: CDR1 DFQATT and CDR2 SNEGSKA (reference sequence). This CDR3 is 14 amino acids long. The CDR3 region has the DNA TGCAGTGGAAGGGACGGACTAGCGGGCTACGGGCAGTACTTC. This gives the protein CSGRDGLAGYGQYF.

Many counts were recorded for this clonotype. CDR3 residues: CASRTDSYTF. The CDR3 nucleotides read TGTGCCAGCAGGACAGATAGCTACACCTTC. The chain uses TRBV6-2 or TRBV6-3 and TRBJ1-2; D is possibly TRBD1 (5 bases). From germline, CDR1 is MNHEY and CDR2 SVGEGT. CDR3 length: 10 residues. Trimming shortened V by 6 bases and J by 9 bases, and 8 bases separated the two germline ends.

Regarding this clonotype: With only one base between it and a far larger clone, this is likely a read error. V and J are TRBV12-3 or TRBV12-4 and TRBJ2-5; TRBD2 matches 7 bases. There are 16 residues in the CDR3. With V trimmed by 4 bases and J by 4 bases, 12 bases remained unmatched. In nucleotides, the CDR3 is TGTGCCAGCAGTTACTCTGGCGGGAGCATCTCAGAGACCCAGTACTTC. Translation: CASSYSGGSISETQYF.

The V and J genes are TRBV7-9 and TRBJ1-1; D not resolved. V lost 2 bases and J 4 bases, leaving 5 bases between the germline ends. Germline lookup yields CDR1 SEHNR and CDR2 FQNEAQ (reference sequence). CDR3 length: 12 amino acids. In DNA, the CDR3 is TGTGCCAGCAGCTTAATTGCCACTGAAGCTTTCTTT. Protein: CASSLIATEAFF.

There are many counts of this clonotype. This sequence joins TRBV2 and TRBJ2-5; perhaps TRBD2 as D (7 bases). V lost 4 bases and J 3 bases, leaving 12 bases between the germline ends. CDR1 is SNHLY, CDR2 FYNNEI, per germline. This CDR3 is 14 amino acids long. The CDR3 DNA follows: TGTGCCAGCAGTGGGGGGCTAGCGGAAGAGACCCAGTACTTC. Translated, it gives CASSGGLAEETQYF.

About this clonotype itself: A far larger clone is off by one base, so a read error is likely. In this CDR3 the conserved last residue, phenylalanine or tryptophan, is missing, so a read error is likely. V gene TRBV7-4 combines with J gene TRBJ1-4, with a possible D match to TRBD1 (5 bases). CDR1 is SGHVT, CDR2 SQSDAQ, per germline. Trimming pared 4 bases from V and 0 bases from J, leaving 6 bases between. This CDR3 is 14 amino acids long. The CDR3 region is CASSWGATNEKLFV. As DNA, the CDR3 is TGTGCCAGCAGCTGGGGGGCAACTAATGAAAAACTGTTTGTT.

CDR3 residues: CASSQAGRETQYF. Written as DNA, the CDR3 is TGTGCCAGCAGCCAAGCGGGGAGAGAGACCCAGTACTTC. The chain joins TRBV3-1 to TRBJ2-5, with a tentative D call TRBD2 (5 bases). CDR1 and CDR2 (germline): LGHDT, YNNKEL (reference sequence). This CDR3 is built from 13 residues. V lost 1 base to trimming and J lost 4 bases, with 7 bases between them.

By sample share, this clonotype is medium-sized. The chain joins TRBV10-3 to TRBJ2-2, with D possibly matching TRBD2 (6 bases). The CDR3 is made up of 15 amino acids. The V end lost 3 bases, the J end lost 5 bases, and 13 bases lay between the germline ends. CDR1 is ENHRY, CDR2 SYGVKD, per germline. CDR3 protein: CAISDEDYQTGELFF. In nucleotides, the CDR3 is TGTGCCATCAGTGATGAGGACTACCAAACCGGGGAGCTGTTTTTT.

This rearrangement joins TRBV29-1 to TRBJ1-5; the match to TRBD1 covers 8 bases. Germline loops: CDR1 SQVTM, CDR2 ANQGSEA. The CDR3 runs to 13 residues. After removal of 7 bases from V and 3 bases from J, the junction contained 5 bases not matched to a gene. This chain's CDR3 is CSAGQDYNQPQHF. CDR3 DNA sequence: TGCAGCGCGGGACAGGACTACAATCAGCCCCAGCATTTT.

This clonotype came up a few times. The genes are TRBV7-9 and TRBJ2-1; D perhaps matches TRBD2 (7 bases). The CDR3 covers 17 residues. Germline CDR1 is SEHNR and CDR2 is FQNEAQ (reference sequence). V gave up 1 base and J gave up 3 bases, with 16 bases separating them. The CDR3 DNA reads TGTGCCAGCAGCTTAGTTCACGGCGGGGGCAACTACAATGAGCAGTTCTTC. The encoded protein is CASSLVHGGGNYNEQFF.

This clonotype was counted at least ten times. V and J are TRBV5-6 and TRBJ2-5; D perhaps matches TRBD2 (7 bases). Germline values: CDR1 SGHDT, CDR2 YYEEEE. The V end was cut by 0 bases, the J end by 1 base, with 16 bases between. CDR3 length: 17 residues. The CDR3 loop reads CASSLAGGGASQETQYF. The CDR3 DNA sequence: TGTGCCAGCAGCTTGGCGGGCGGGGGCGCTTCCCAAGAGACCCAGTACTTC.

Ten or more counts support this clonotype. V is TRBV12-3 or TRBV12-4 and J is TRBJ2-3; 7 bases map to TRBD2. The CDR3 totals 14 residues. V was clipped by 0 bases and J by 4 bases; unmatched bases: 1. CDR3 region: CASSLAGGPDTQYF. CDR3 in DNA: TGTGCCAGCAGTTTAGCGGGAGGGCCAGATACGCAGTATTTT.

This clonotype occurred many times. This sequence joins TRBV21-1 and TRBJ1-5; the table's D call, TRBD1, has no DNA check behind it. TRBV21-1 is flagged as a pseudogene. The CDR3 spans 16 residues. CDR3 in amino acids: CASSRTPGQLNQPQHF. The CDR3 nucleotides are TGTGCCAGCAGCAGAACCCCGGGACAGCTCAATCAGCCCCAGCATTTT.

This clonotype has just a few counts. The chain links TRBV21-1 to TRBJ2-1; the D call in the table, TRBD2, was not verified against the DNA. TRBV21-1 is annotated as a pseudogene. CDR3 length: 18 residues. CDR3 sequence reads: CASSKVRASGGRKDEQFF. CDR3 in DNA: TGTGCCAGCAGCAAAGTCCGGGCTAGCGGGGGGCGGAAGGATGAGCAGTTCTTC.

The chain employs TRBV12-3 or TRBV12-4 and TRBJ1-4; D is undetermined. This CDR3 region has 15 residues. The germline V and J ends were trimmed by 3 bases and 0 bases, with 8 bases remaining between them. This CDR3 reads CASSLVATTNEKLFF. The CDR3 nucleotides read TGTGCCAGCAGTTTGGTTGCGACAACTAATGAAAAACTGTTTTTT.

This clonotype was found many times. The genes are TRBV20-1 and TRBJ1-1, with D unresolved. V was pared by 5 bases and J by 3 bases, with 7 bases between. The CDR3 is 11 amino acids. From germline, CDR1 is DFQATT and CDR2 SNEGSKA (reference sequence). In nucleotides, the CDR3 is TGCAGTGCTTTAGAGTACACTGAAGCTTTCTTT. As protein: CSALEYTEAFF.

This clonotype showed up just a few times. This chain links TRBV20-1 with TRBJ2-5; TRBD2 is a possible D gene (7 bases). Trimming took off 0 bases at V and 4 bases at J, with 21 bases between the two ends. Germline assignment: CDR1 DFQATT and CDR2 SNEGSKA (reference sequence). The length of the CDR3 is 17 residues. The CDR3 DNA reads TGCAGTGCTAGAGATCTTGGCTGGGGGGGCCTGGGAGAGACCCAGTACTTC. Translating it yields CSARDLGWGGLGETQYF.

This clonotype came up a few times. The V and J genes are TRBV5-1 and TRBJ2-7; TRBD1 matches 7 bases. Germline CDR1 is SGHRS and CDR2 is YFSETQ. V gave up 5 bases and J gave up 2 bases; unmatched junction bases: 4. The CDR3 has 13 residues. CDR3 sequence: CASSGTEAYEQYF. The CDR3 DNA sequence: TGCGCCAGCAGTGGGACAGAGGCCTACGAGCAGTACTTC.

This clonotype was picked up many times. V usage is TRBV28 and J usage is TRBJ2-7, with D perhaps being TRBD1 or TRBD2 (5 bases each). Trimming took off 8 bases at V and 3 bases at J, with 11 bases between the two ends. The CDR3 covers 12 residues. In germline, CDR1 is MDHEN, CDR2 SYDVKM. The CDR3 region is CASGAGVYEQYF. CDR3 nucleotides: TGTGCCAGCGGGGCGGGTGTCTACGAGCAGTACTTC. Drawing the rest from reference TRBV28 and TRBJ2-7, the complete variable domain is DVKVTQSSRYLVKRTGEKVFLECVQDMDHENMFWYRQDPGLGLRLIYFSYDVKMKEKGDIPEGYSVSREKKERFSLILESASTNQTSMYLCASGAGVYEQYFGPGTRLTVT.

V gene TRBV6-2 or TRBV6-3 combines with J gene TRBJ1-5; a weak D match, TRBD1 (6 bases). The CDR3 contains 18 residues. Germline CDR1 reads MNHEY; CDR2 reads SVGEGT. V was trimmed by 2 bases and J by 0 bases, leaving 17 bases between them. CDR3 amino acids: CASSYTRTEQYSNQPQHF. Written as DNA, the CDR3 is TGTGCCAGCAGTTACACGCGGACAGAGCAATATAGCAATCAGCCCCAGCATTTT.